The 15 T cell receptor beta chains listed next were all sequenced from one sample in a study of post-analysis software for immune sequencing data. Study observations and caveats: Roughly 5 TRBV segments (TRBV5-6, TRBV5-1 and TRBV20-1 among them) occurred more frequently in patients than in controls.

Their antigen targets remain unknown. Unique-molecular-identifier-tagged TCR beta cDNA libraries were used. TCRdb reprocessed the PCR reads via MiXCR and lists one record per CDR3 protein. The table has some 450,000 distinct CDR3 sequences, 45% seen once. The sample taken for sequencing was blood. The receptor set was obtained from a girl under 18 with multiple sclerosis.

The chain recombines TRBV15 with TRBJ1-1; no firm D call. The germline V gene has CDR1 LNHNV and CDR2 YYDKDF (reference sequence). Between the trimmed V and J ends, which lost 0 bases and 5 bases, there was a span of 10 bases. The CDR3 sequence is 14 residues long. The CDR3 DNA follows: TGTGCCACCAGCAGAGATTCGGTTCGGACTGAAGCTTTCTTT. This sequence encodes CATSRDSVRTEAFF.

This chain joins TRBV6-5 and TRBJ2-3; either TRBD1 or TRBD2 may fit D (6 bases each). Trimming stripped 6 bases from V and 0 bases from J, with 13 bases between. The CDR3 length is 15 residues. Germline V gene sequence: CDR1 MNHEY, CDR2 SVGAGI. CDR3 sequence: CASRGGTPSTDTQYF. As DNA, the CDR3 is TGTGCCAGCAGGGGCGGGACACCTAGCACAGATACGCAGTATTTT.

This clonotype was seen just once. This rearrangement joins TRBV12-3 or TRBV12-4 to TRBJ2-7; 11 nucleotides agree with TRBD2. V dropped 6 bases and J dropped 5; count of bases not matched to a gene: 12. The CDR3 sequence is 16 residues long. CDR3 sequence reads: CASRELAGAPPHEQYF. For the CDR3, the DNA is TGTGCCAGCAGAGAACTAGCGGGAGCCCCCCCCCACGAGCAGTACTTC.

The chain recombines TRBV20-1 with TRBJ1-5; 9 bases align to TRBD1. Per the germline V gene, CDR1 is DFQATT and CDR2 is SNEGSKA (reference sequence). J gave up 4 bases and V 6 bases, and 7 bases lay outside the gene matches. This CDR3 has 14 residues. CDR3 DNA sequence: TGCAGTGCCATGGCCGGGACAGGGAATCAGCCCCAGCATTTT. This sequence encodes CSAMAGTGNQPQHF.

The V gene is TRBV7-9, the J gene TRBJ1-4; D is ambiguous. CDR1 is SEHNR, CDR2 FQNEAQ, per germline (reference sequence). CDR3 length equals 14 residues. Trimming removed 5 bases from V and 7 bases from J, with 14 bases in between. As DNA, the CDR3 is TGTGCCAGCAGCGTGACCGGCTTGGGTGAAAAACTGTTTTTT. It translates to CASSVTGLGEKLFF.

The V gene is TRBV20-1, the J gene TRBJ2-5; D is uncertain. Trimming took off 6 bases at V and 4 bases at J, with 12 bases between the two ends. The CDR3 totals 12 residues. The germline V gene encodes CDR1 DFQATT and CDR2 SNEGSKA (reference sequence). DNA of the CDR3: TGCAGTGCCACTGCAGGCAGAGAGACCCAGTACTTC. Residues: CSATAGRETQYF.

This clonotype was counted a single time. This chain uses TRBV7-2 with TRBJ2-6; possible D gene TRBD1, 5 bases. The germline V and J ends were trimmed by 4 bases and 4 bases, with 14 bases remaining between them. The germline V gene has CDR1 SGHTA and CDR2 FQGNSA. The CDR3 covers 16 residues. CDR3 in amino acids: CASSSIPGYGANVLTF. The CDR3 DNA follows: TGTGCCAGCAGCTCTATCCCAGGGTACGGGGCCAACGTCCTGACTTTC.

The rearrangement joins TRBV20-1 to TRBJ2-1; TRBD2 matches at 9 bases. Germline V gene lookup returns CDR1 DFQATT and CDR2 SNEGSKA (reference sequence). The V and J ends lost 1 base and 3 bases, in that order; junction bases with no gene match: 4. The CDR3 is 15 amino acids. The CDR3, as DNA: TGCAGTGCTAGAGGTTCTAGCGGGAACTACAATGAGCAGTTCTTC. It specifies CSARGSSGNYNEQFF.

The chain carries TRBV29-1 and TRBJ2-7, with 11 nucleotides matching TRBD1. Germline trimming cut 7 bases from V and 5 bases from J; bases unmatched to any gene: 7. The CDR3 extends over 13 amino acids. Germline lookup yields CDR1 SQVTM and CDR2 ANQGSEA. CDR3 sequence reads: CSAGGQGVHEQYF. CDR3 DNA: TGCAGCGCTGGGGGACAGGGGGTCCACGAGCAGTACTTC.

This clonotype was detected only a few times. The chain combines TRBV20-1 with TRBJ2-1; the D gene is possibly TRBD2 (7 bases). CDR1 is DFQATT and CDR2 is SNEGSKA in the germline V gene (reference sequence). V dropped 0 bases and J dropped 7 bases, with 13 bases sitting between them. This CDR3 is built from 14 residues. CDR3 in DNA: TGCAGTGCTAGAGAAGGGGGAGCGGGGAATGAGCAGTTCTTC. Amino acid sequence: CSAREGGAGNEQFF.

The chain is built from TRBV20-1 and TRBJ1-2; D is unresolved. The CDR3 is 13 residues long. Germline assignment: CDR1 DFQATT and CDR2 SNEGSKA (reference sequence). With 5 bases removed from V and 0 bases from J, the gap between germline ends came to 10 bases. CDR3 in DNA: TGCAGTGCTTCGACGGAAACTAACTATGGCTACACCTTC. Protein: CSASTETNYGYTF.

The chain recombines TRBV6-6 with TRBJ2-7; no clear D. With 6 bases removed from V and 7 bases from J, the gap between germline ends came to 13 bases. This CDR3 has 12 residues. Germline V gene data show CDR1 as MNHNY and CDR2 as SVGAGI (reference sequence). The chain's CDR3 is CASRDRYWEQYF. CDR3 nucleotides: TGTGCCAGCAGGGACCGGTACTGGGAGCAGTACTTC.

The table lists this clonotype with a count of one. The J gene is TRBJ2-7, the V gene TRBV6-1, with 7 bases that match TRBD2. The V gene's germline CDR1 is MNHNS and CDR2 SASEGT. The CDR3 covers 18 residues. J gave up 7 bases and V 1 base, and 19 bases lay outside the gene matches. In DNA form, the CDR3 reads TGTGCCAGCAGTGAAGGGGGAGGGCGTGGAAGATCCTACAATGAGCAGTACTTC. Protein: CASSEGGGRGRSYNEQYF.

This clonotype has a handful of counts. The rearrangement links TRBV28 to TRBJ2-1, with 9 nucleotides matching TRBD2. The germline V gene encodes CDR1 MDHEN and CDR2 SYDVKM. With 2 bases clipped from V and 5 bases from J, the junction kept 7 bases outside the gene matches. The CDR3 loop spans 16 amino acids. In DNA, the CDR3 is TGTGCCAGCAGTTTAATAGCGGGAGAGAGGAACAATGAGCAGTTCTTC. As protein: CASSLIAGERNNEQFF.

This chain connects TRBV10-3 to TRBJ2-3, with 10 bases identical to TRBD2. The CDR3 is 17 amino acids. V lost 10 bases to trimming and J lost 2 bases; unmatched junction nucleotides: 15. In germline, CDR1 is ENHRY, CDR2 SYGVKD. CDR3 in amino acids: CATNKELLAGATDTQYF. The CDR3 DNA reads TGTGCCACCAATAAAGAACTCCTAGCGGGAGCCACAGATACGCAGTATTTT.